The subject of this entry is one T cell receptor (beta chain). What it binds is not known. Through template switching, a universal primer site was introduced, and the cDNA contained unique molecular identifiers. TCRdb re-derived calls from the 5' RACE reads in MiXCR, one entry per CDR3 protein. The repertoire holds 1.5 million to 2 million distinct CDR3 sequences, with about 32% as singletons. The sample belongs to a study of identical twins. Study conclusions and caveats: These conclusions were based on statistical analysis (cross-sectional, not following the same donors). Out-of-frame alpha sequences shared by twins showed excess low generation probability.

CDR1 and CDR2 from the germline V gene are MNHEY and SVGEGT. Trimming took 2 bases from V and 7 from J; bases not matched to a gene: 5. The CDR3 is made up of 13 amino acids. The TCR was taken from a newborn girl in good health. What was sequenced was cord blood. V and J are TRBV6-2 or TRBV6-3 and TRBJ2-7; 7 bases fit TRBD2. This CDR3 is CASSYRDYNEQYF. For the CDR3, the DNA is TGTGCCAGCAGTTACCGGGACTACAATGAGCAGTACTTC.